The present T cell receptor beta chain was sequenced within a study of T-cell memory formation after mild COVID-19. TCRdb re-called the 5' RACE reads through MiXCR, storing one row per CDR3 protein. The sample holds fewer than 700,000 distinct CDR3 sequences, about a sixth seen once. In its sample, this clonotype was seen a few times. V was shortened by 6 bases and J by 4 bases, with 18 bases between the two germline ends. This CDR3 comprises 15 residues. The sequenced material came from PBMCs or a T cell subset sorted from them (not recorded which). V gene TRBV12-3 or TRBV12-4 combines with J gene TRBJ1-2; weak D call: TRBD1 (5 bases). The receptor's source is an adult woman who had mild COVID-19 (a few samples of this study predate the infection). Cell type and time point are not known. CDR3 in amino acids: CASSPRRGNFYGYTF. In nucleotides, the CDR3 is TGTGCCAGCAGCCCTCGTAGGGGAAACTTCTATGGCTACACCTTC.